Presented here are 17 T cell receptor beta chains from one specimen sequenced in a study of a mutant IDH1 vaccine in newly diagnosed glioma. The sample's time point: week 23, last vaccination. In the vaccine, a single dose held 300 ug of the mutant IDH1 20-mer peptide, along with topical imiquimod. Sequencing was performed with immunoSEQ multiplex PCR; in TCRdb, only in-frame clones are kept and a portion is missing. Of tens of thousands of clones in the sample, approximately 89% were seen once. Their recognized antigens are unknown. This specimen consisted of PBMCs, obtained from a glioma patient whose treatment included an IDH1 peptide vaccine. The source is a man aged 45-60 years with glioma.

The V gene is TRBV2, the J gene TRBJ1-1, with 10 bases that match TRBD1. Germline values: CDR1 SNHLY, CDR2 FYNNEI. The CDR3 consists of 14 residues. Unmatched junction bases numbered 13, after V lost 7 bases and J lost 11 bases. CDR3 sequence: CASKSAGTGVDAFF. For the CDR3, the DNA is TGTGCCAGCAAGAGTGCTGGGACAGGGGTCGATGCTTTCTTT.

This rearrangement joins TRBV28 to TRBJ2-7; 11 bases agree with TRBD1. CDR1 is MDHEN, CDR2 SYDVKM, per germline. The CDR3 totals 18 residues. The trim removed 4 bases at V and 4 bases at J, leaving 15 bases unmatched. CDR3 DNA: TGTGCCAGCAGTTCGAGACCGGGACAGGGGGGTGGATTTTACGAGCAGTACTTC. It codes for CASSSRPGQGGGFYEQYF.

The J gene is TRBJ1-1, the V gene TRBV5-1; D not resolved. This CDR3 is 14 amino acids long. The germline CDR1 and CDR2 sequences are SGHRS and YFSETQ. V was clipped by 4 bases and J by 3 bases, with 13 bases between them. This chain's CDR3 is CASSVEPDDTEAFF. The CDR3 coding sequence is TGCGCCAGCAGCGTCGAACCCGATGACACTGAAGCTTTCTTT.

The chain couples TRBV30 to TRBJ2-7, with TRBD2 as a possible D gene (6 bases). The germline gives CDR1 GTSNPN, CDR2 SVGIG (reference sequence). V gave up 7 bases and J gave up 4 bases, with 11 bases separating them. The CDR3 sequence is 11 residues long. In DNA form, the CDR3 reads TGTGCCTACCGGGACTTATACGAGCAGTACTTC. Translation: CAYRDLYEQYF.

The gene calls are TRBV23-1 and TRBJ2-1; possible D gene TRBD1, 5 bases. TRBV23-1 is an ORF, and what it does is uncertain. The CDR3 covers 15 residues. Trimming stripped 8 bases from V and 5 bases from J, with 19 bases between. In DNA, the CDR3 is TGCGCCAGCGAGGCAGGGAAGGCCCCTCACAATGAGCAGTTCTTC. Translation: CASEAGKAPHNEQFF.

This chain joins TRBV6-1 and TRBJ2-4, with D perhaps TRBD1 (5 bases). Germline V gene data show CDR1 as MNHNS and CDR2 as SASEGT. The CDR3 loop spans 14 amino acids. Trimming removed 1 base from V and 10 bases from J, with 14 bases in between. The CDR3 protein is CASSEGHPKGIQYF. CDR3 DNA: TGTGCCAGCAGTGAAGGACATCCCAAGGGGATTCAGTACTTC.

V is TRBV19 and J is TRBJ1-1; possibly TRBD1 for D (5 bases). The length of the CDR3 is 13 residues. Trimming removed 5 bases from V and 10 bases from J, with 17 bases in between. Germline assignment: CDR1 LNHDA and CDR2 SQIVND (reference sequence). DNA for the CDR3: TGTGCCAGTAGTCCCCGGGGCGCGCGCGGAGCTTTCTTT. Translated: CASSPRGARGAFF.

This clone was counted a single time. The J gene is TRBJ2-3, the V gene TRBV30; TRBD2 aligns across 9 bases. This CDR3 is built from 15 residues. Trimming cost V 4 bases and J 5 bases; bases outside gene matches: 10. Germline-derived CDR1 and CDR2 are GTSNPN and SVGIG (reference sequence). In DNA form, the CDR3 reads TGTGCCTGGACTCCCATTAGCGGGGGTGGAGATACGCAGTATTTT. Translating gives CAWTPISGGGDTQYF.

This rearrangement joins TRBV5-1 to TRBJ1-1; the match to TRBD1 covers 7 bases. This CDR3 spans 14 amino acids. Germline trimming cut 0 bases from V and 2 bases from J; bases unmatched to any gene: 1. Germline V CDR1 and CDR2: SGHRS, YFSETQ. The CDR3 DNA reads TGCGCCAGCAGCTTGGACAGGGGAAACACTGAAGCTTTCTTT. This translates into CASSLDRGNTEAFF.

V usage is TRBV29-1 and J usage is TRBJ2-2; 8 positions match TRBD1. In germline, CDR1 is SQVTM, CDR2 ANQGSEA. There are 15 residues in the CDR3. Trimming at V came to 7 bases and at J to 4 bases, leaving 11 bases not matched to a gene. The chain's CDR3 is CSALTGVDFTGELFF. As DNA, the CDR3 is TGCAGCGCTTTGACAGGGGTCGATTTCACCGGGGAGCTGTTTTTT.

The gene calls are TRBV20-1 and TRBJ1-4; D unresolved. V dropped 6 bases and J dropped 12 bases, with 8 bases sitting between them. This CDR3 has 9 residues. Germline CDR1 is DFQATT and CDR2 is SNEGSKA (reference sequence). CDR3 region: CSAGEELFF. The CDR3 bases are TGCAGTGCCGGTGAGGAACTGTTTTTT.

The chain couples TRBV6-5 to TRBJ2-3; no firm D call. V shed 4 bases and J shed 3 bases, with 8 bases lying between them. The CDR3 contains 13 residues. CDR1 MNHEY and CDR2 SVGAGI come from the germline V gene. DNA of the CDR3: TGTGCCAGCAGTTCCCATATTACAGATACGCAGTATTTT. Its translation: CASSSHITDTQYF.

This sequence joins TRBV19 and TRBJ2-7; 9 bases agree with TRBD2. This CDR3 spans 15 amino acids. J gave up 6 bases and V 3 bases, and 9 bases lay outside the gene matches. Germline V gives CDR1 LNHDA, CDR2 SQIVND (reference sequence). CDR3 amino acids: CASSMSLAGRGEQYF. The CDR3, as DNA: TGTGCCAGTAGTATGAGCCTAGCGGGGCGGGGCGAGCAGTACTTC.

This rearrangement joins TRBV14 to TRBJ1-2, with D possibly being TRBD1 (5 bases). This CDR3 is built from 17 residues. V lost 4 bases, J lost 1 base, and 19 bases lay in between. CDR1 is SGHDN and CDR2 is FVKESK in the germline V gene. DNA of the CDR3: TGTGCCAGCAGCCCCCAGGGCAGGCCAAGCTTTAACTATGGCTACACCTTC. Protein: CASSPQGRPSFNYGYTF.

The J gene is TRBJ1-2, the V gene TRBV7-9; a weak D match, TRBD1 (6 bases). Germline assignment: CDR1 SEHNR and CDR2 FQNEAQ (reference sequence). The CDR3 has 13 amino acids. Trimming cost V 6 bases and J 8 bases, with 16 bases left between them. CDR3 DNA sequence: TGTGCCAGCAGTTTTGACCAGGGGTTAGGCTACACCTTC. Its translation: CASSFDQGLGYTF.

This clone showed up just once. V is TRBV4-1 and J is TRBJ2-7, with D tentatively TRBD2 (5 bases). Per germline, CDR1 MGHRA and CDR2 YSYEKL. The germline V and J ends were trimmed by 4 bases and 2 bases, with 9 bases remaining between them. The length of the CDR3 is 13 residues. This chain's CDR3 is CASSLGVTYEQYF. The CDR3 coding sequence is TGCGCCAGCAGCCTCGGGGTTACCTACGAGCAGTACTTC.

The rearrangement joins TRBV29-1 to TRBJ2-5, with a weak D call TRBD2 (5 bases). Trimming left V 3 bases short and J 5 bases short, with 16 bases between. Germline CDR1 reads SQVTM; CDR2 reads ANQGSEA. The CDR3 loop spans 14 amino acids. CDR3 DNA: TGCAGCGTTGATGTGTCGGGGAAAGGGGAGACCCAGTACTTC. This translates into CSVDVSGKGETQYF. The entire variable domain, with the rest obtained from reference TRBV29-1 and TRBJ2-5, is as follows: SAVISQKPSRDICQRGTSLTIQCQVDSQVTMMFWYRQQPGQSLTLIATANQGSEATYESGFVIDKFPISRPNLTFSTLTVSNMSPEDSSIYLCSVDVSGKGETQYFGPGTRLLVL.